The clone carrying this T cell receptor (beta chain) occurred a few times. Its antigen is unidentified. The CDR3 covers 15 residues. The V segment lost 5 bases and the J segment 3 bases; nucleotides outside the gene matches: 9. CDR1 SGHVS and CDR2 FQNEAQ come from the germline V gene. The source of the sample is a study of response to subunit inactivated influenza vaccine. Study-level points and caveats: The authors offered the suggestion that each seasonal influenza vaccination recruits few new T cells.

Each CDR3 protein gets one entry after TCRdb re-called the RT-PCR reads with MiXCR. The table includes 650,000 to 850,000 distinct CDR3 sequences, 14% detected once. V usage is TRBV7-8 and J usage is TRBJ2-7; 8 bases agree with TRBD1. This clonotype originated in a man in his fifties or sixties who received an inactivated influenza vaccine. Sequenced material: PBMCs from blood, taken approximately 15 days before vaccination. CDR3 nucleotides: TGTGCCAGCAGCCCCGACAGGGGTCCCTTCTACGAGCAGTACTTC. Residues: CASSPDRGPFYEQYF.